This TCR beta chain was observed in a study of shared clonotypes between healthy human individuals. Regarding the study as a whole: Compared with memory subsets, naive subsets generally had larger estimated richness.

On this clone: Its antigen is not known.

The protocol was immunoSEQ multiplex PCR, while the TCRdb copy is restricted to in-frame clones and leaves out a portion. The table records roughly 1,800,000 clones, approximately 94% of them present only once. Naive CD8 cells lacked CD45RO, underwent positive selection for CCR7 and left out terminally differentiated effector memory CD45RA+ cells. Donation came from healthy HIV-negative adults that had no recent acute infections or vaccinations. The source is a man younger than 35 in good health. The source material was naive CD8+ T cells sorted from blood.

DNA of the CDR3: TGCAGCGTTGGGACTAGCGGGATGGCCCCCCCCCAGTTCTTC. This gives the protein CSVGTSGMAPPQFF. This sequence joins TRBV29-1 and TRBJ2-1, with 12 bases matching TRBD2. This CDR3 region has 14 residues. With V trimmed by 4 bases and J by 13 bases, 11 bases remained unmatched. Germline CDR1 SQVTM, CDR2 ANQGSEA.